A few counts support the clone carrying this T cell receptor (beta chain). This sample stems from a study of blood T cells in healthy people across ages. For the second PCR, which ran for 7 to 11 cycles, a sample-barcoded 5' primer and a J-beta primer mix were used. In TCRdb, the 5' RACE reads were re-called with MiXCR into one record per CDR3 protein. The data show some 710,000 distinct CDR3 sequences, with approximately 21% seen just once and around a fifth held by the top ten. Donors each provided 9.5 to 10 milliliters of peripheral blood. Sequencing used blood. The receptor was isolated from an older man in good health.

The CDR3 here is CASTTRGQWNEKLFF. The CDR3 region has the DNA TGTGCCAGCACCACTCGGGGCCAGTGGAATGAAAAACTGTTTTTT. The gene calls are TRBV12-3 or TRBV12-4 and TRBJ1-4; possibly TRBD1 for D (5 bases). The V gene lost 7 bases and the J gene lost 5 bases, with 17 bases spanning the gap. This CDR3 spans 15 amino acids.